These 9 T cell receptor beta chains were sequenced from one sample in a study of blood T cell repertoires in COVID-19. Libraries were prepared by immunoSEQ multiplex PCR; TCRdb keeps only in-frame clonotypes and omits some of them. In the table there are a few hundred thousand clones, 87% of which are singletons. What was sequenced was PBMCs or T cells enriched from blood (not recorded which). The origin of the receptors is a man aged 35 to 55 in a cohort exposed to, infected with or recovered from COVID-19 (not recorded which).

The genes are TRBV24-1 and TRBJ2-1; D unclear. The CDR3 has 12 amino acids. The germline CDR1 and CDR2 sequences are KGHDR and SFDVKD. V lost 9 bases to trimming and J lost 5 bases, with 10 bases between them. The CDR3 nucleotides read TGTGCCACCGAGGAAGGTGACAATGAGCAGTTCTTC. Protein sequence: CATEEGDNEQFF.

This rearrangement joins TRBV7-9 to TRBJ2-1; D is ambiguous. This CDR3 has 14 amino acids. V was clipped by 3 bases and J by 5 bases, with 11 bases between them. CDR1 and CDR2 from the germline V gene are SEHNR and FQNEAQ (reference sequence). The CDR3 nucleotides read TGTGCCAGCAGCTTCATGGCCCCGCACAATGAGCAGTTCTTC. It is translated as CASSFMAPHNEQFF.

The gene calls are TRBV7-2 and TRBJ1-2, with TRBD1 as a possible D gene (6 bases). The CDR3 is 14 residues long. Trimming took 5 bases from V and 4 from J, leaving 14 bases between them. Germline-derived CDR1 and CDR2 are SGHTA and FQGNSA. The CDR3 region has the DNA TGTGCCAGCAGCCCCCGGGACACTCCCTATGGCTACACCTTC. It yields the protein CASSPRDTPYGYTF.

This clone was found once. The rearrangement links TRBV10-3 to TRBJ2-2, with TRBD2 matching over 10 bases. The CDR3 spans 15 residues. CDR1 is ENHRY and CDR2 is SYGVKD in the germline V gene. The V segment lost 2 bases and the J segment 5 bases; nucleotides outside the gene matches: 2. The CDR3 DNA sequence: TGTGCCATCAGTGAGACTAGCGGGATAACCGGGGAGCTGTTTTTT. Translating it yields CAISETSGITGELFF.

CDR3 coding DNA: TGCGCCAGCAGCTTGGGACACAGCAACACTGAAGCTTTCTTT. This gives the protein CASSLGHSNTEAFF. The chain combines TRBV5-1 with TRBJ1-1; D ambiguous. This CDR3 contains 14 residues. Germline CDR1 reads SGHRS; CDR2 reads YFSETQ. Trimming pared 0 bases from V and 2 bases from J, leaving 8 bases between.

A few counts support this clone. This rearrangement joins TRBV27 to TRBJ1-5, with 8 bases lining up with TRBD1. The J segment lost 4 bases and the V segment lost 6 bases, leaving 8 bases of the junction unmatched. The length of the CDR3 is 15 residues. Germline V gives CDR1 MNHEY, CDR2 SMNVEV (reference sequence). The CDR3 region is CASRPGGTPNQPQHF. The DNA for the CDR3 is TGTGCCAGCAGACCAGGGGGCACCCCGAATCAGCCCCAGCATTTT.

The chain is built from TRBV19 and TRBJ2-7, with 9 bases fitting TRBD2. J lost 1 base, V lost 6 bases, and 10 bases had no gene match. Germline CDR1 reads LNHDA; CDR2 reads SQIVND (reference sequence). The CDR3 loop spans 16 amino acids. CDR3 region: CASRGVVAGVSYEQYF. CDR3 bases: TGTGCCAGTAGAGGCGTTGTAGCGGGGGTTTCCTACGAGCAGTACTTC.

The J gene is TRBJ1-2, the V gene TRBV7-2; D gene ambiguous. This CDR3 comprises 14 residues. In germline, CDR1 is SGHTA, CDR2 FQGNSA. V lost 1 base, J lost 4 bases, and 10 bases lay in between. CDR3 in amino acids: CASSLGSRFYGYTF. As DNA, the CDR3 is TGTGCCAGCAGCTTAGGGAGCAGATTCTATGGCTACACCTTC.

The CDR3 sequence: CASSRQGLSNQPQHF. The CDR3 DNA is TGTGCCAGCAGTCGACAGGGACTTAGCAATCAGCCCCAGCATTTT. The chain recombines TRBV3-1 (or the pseudogene TRBV3-2) with TRBJ1-5; 7 bases are a match to TRBD1. This CDR3 contains 15 residues. J was trimmed by 0 bases and V by 6 bases; bases with no gene match: 5. Germline V gives CDR1 LGHDT, CDR2 YNNKEL (reference sequence).